This T cell receptor (beta chain) was profiled in a study of Graves' ophthalmopathy and Graves' hyperthyroidism. Orbital computed tomography, thyroid ultrasound, TRAb, serum thyroxine and clinical symptoms formed the basis of diagnosis. For repertoire sequencing, the TCR beta CDR3 regions were amplified from RNA transcripts. RT-PCR with HTBI primers came first, then second-round multiplex PCR. TCRdb reanalysed the multiplex PCR reads using MiXCR and keeps one entry per CDR3 protein. In the table there are around 340,000 distinct CDR3 sequences, 17% of which are singletons. Study-wide results and caveats: Thyroid clonotypes that were expanded above 0.001 frequency mostly also appeared in blood. Between ophthalmopathy and stable hyperthyroidism, a 13-signature model drew a separation with just over 85% sensitivity and roughly 78% specificity.

This clonotype was seen at least ten times. Its antigen is as yet unknown. Sequencing was done on a sample of peripheral blood. This clonotype was obtained from an adult man with Graves' ophthalmopathy.

The CDR3 DNA reads as TGCAGTGCTAGAGGGGTACTAGCGGGATCGGGAGAGACCCAGTACTTC. Its translation: CSARGVLAGSGETQYF. The chain recombines TRBV20-1 with TRBJ2-5, with 10 bases aligning to TRBD2. Germline assignment: CDR1 DFQATT and CDR2 SNEGSKA (reference sequence). With 1 base clipped from V and 4 bases from J, the junction kept 9 bases outside the gene matches. CDR3 length: 16 residues.